One TCR beta chain is described in this entry. This clone has a handful of counts. Its antigen remains undetermined. Base qualities are not provided; no much larger clone lies one nucleotide away. The germline V end is reduced by 4 bases and the J end by 2 bases; junction bases left unmatched: 6. The CDR3 sequence holds 14 residues, the cysteine and phenylalanine included. The entry retains the CDR3 DNA only, 42 bases that are in frame from base 1. Taken from the germline V gene, the CDR1 and CDR2 loops are SGHRS and YFSETQ. The data were obtained in a study of blood T cell repertoires in COVID-19 (dated by TCRdb to 2019 to 2021). Regarding the study in general: Collaborator samples came from the United States, Italy and Spain and covered acute and convalescent phases of COVID-19. The sample metadata nearly always contained a de-identified subject ID, COVID-19 status, age in years and sex. A freely available public database, intended as a resource for researchers studying the immune response to SARS-CoV-2, is where the repertoires were released. The samples were drawn from two sources: the first 160 participants of the ongoing ImmuneRACE study, and fewer than 1,500 subjects contributed by 6 global collaborators. Subjects who had been exposed to COVID-19, were actively infected with it, or had recovered from it provided the deeply sampled blood TCRbeta repertoires that made up the dataset. The material from the prospective study consisted of cDNA or gDNA derived from T cells, B-cell-depleted T cells, or PBMCs. HLA class I and class II types, where available, came from metadata supplied by the sample provider rather than from assay-based typing.

TCRbeta CDR3 regions were amplified from genomic DNA using the immunoSEQ Assay, a bias-controlled multiplex PCR. Processing in the source paper ran as follows. The number of nucleated cells in each sample was estimated from the amplification of reference gene primers within the assay. To quantify the absolute abundance of each unique TCRbeta CDR3 rearrangement, sequence reads were collapsed and filtered. Productive Simpson clonality was computed per sample as the square root of Simpson's diversity index over productive rearrangements. What TCRdb holds here is the immuneACCESS table cut down to in-frame rearrangements. Part of the clones is not present; checked against another copy, under half of the missing clones reflect an unresolved V gene, and the others are unexplained. V and J calls and clone size come straight from that table; D and trimming were deduced from the DNA. The sample profile shows about 340,000 clones; 75% to 90% of them were found once. The top ten constitute roughly 6.6% of the sample.

In Seattle, one collaborating source enrolled patients while the infection was active and tracked those patients longitudinally over the course of disease. Collaborating institutions collected whole blood in K2EDTA tubes following their own protocols. For TCRbeta analysis, collaborators shipped samples in one of three forms: frozen whole blood, isolated PBMCs, or DNA extracted from either of those sample types. Study-level results and caveats: How much clinical and demographic metadata was included differed by source and by participant, and the metadata was provided uncurated.

This clonotype was obtained from a woman aged 55-69 years with COVID-19, enrolled during active disease. The chain is made from TRBV5-1 and TRBJ2-7, and 7 junction bases match TRBD1. The specimen sequenced was peripheral blood. The CDR3 region has the sequence CASSPPGQTYEQYF. In nucleotides, the sequence is TGCGCCAGCAGCCCTCCGGGACAGACCTACGAGCAGTACTTC.